The 19 T cell receptor beta chains reported below all come from one sample, sequenced in a study of Tregs in tolerant kidney transplant recipients. Clones were read by immunoSEQ multiplex PCR, and TCRdb kept only the in-frame ones, dropping some. The sample carries 90,000 to 150,000 clones, around 94% recorded once. The sequenced material came from CD4+ T cells from blood. These receptors were taken from a human donor in good health.

The chain couples TRBV2 to TRBJ2-5; TRBD2 agrees at 9 bases. Per the germline V gene, CDR1 is SNHLY and CDR2 is FYNNEI. The CDR3 consists of 14 residues. V dropped 8 bases and J dropped 6; count of bases not matched to a gene: 10. The CDR3 spells CASARAGGVKTQYF. CDR3 DNA sequence: TGTGCCAGCGCCCGGGCGGGGGGGGTTAAGACCCAGTACTTC.

The chain carries TRBV5-1 and TRBJ2-3; D is perhaps TRBD2 (7 bases). The V gene lost 4 bases and the J gene lost 3 bases, with 12 bases spanning the gap. The CDR3 runs to 14 residues. Germline-derived CDR1 and CDR2 are SGHRS and YFSETQ. The CDR3 region is CASSGGARTDTQYF. The CDR3 bases are TGCGCCAGCAGCGGGGGGGCAAGAACAGATACGCAGTATTTT.

V and J are TRBV7-2 and TRBJ2-2; D unresolved. V was pared by 4 bases and J by 1 base, with 7 bases between. The CDR3 sequence is 14 residues long. Germline V CDR1 and CDR2: SGHTA, FQGNSA. This CDR3 reads CASSSDWNTGELFF. The CDR3 nucleotides read TGTGCCAGCAGCTCCGACTGGAACACCGGGGAGCTGTTTTTT.

The genes are TRBV29-1 and TRBJ2-3; 8 nucleotides line up with TRBD2. The CDR3 totals 14 residues. V gave up 3 bases and J gave up 6 bases; unmatched junction bases: 8. Germline V lookup: CDR1 SQVTM, CDR2 ANQGSEA. CDR3 residues: CSVDGGALMDTQYF. CDR3 nucleotides: TGCAGCGTTGACGGGGGGGCCCTAATGGATACGCAGTATTTT.

The rearrangement links TRBV21-1 to TRBJ1-6. TRBV21-1 counts as a pseudogene. The CDR3 length is 18 residues. The CDR3 DNA follows: TGTGCCAGCAGCAAAGACCTCGGGAACCACCCCTATAATTCACCCCTCCACTTT. This translates into CASSKDLGNHPYNSPLHF.

The chain uses TRBV30 and TRBJ1-5, with D maybe TRBD1 (5 bases). Deletions cut 4 bases from V and 4 bases from J, with 17 bases between. The CDR3 is 15 residues long. Germline loops: CDR1 GTSNPN, CDR2 SVGIG (reference sequence). CDR3 sequence: CAWTPGGGGNQPQHF. CDR3 DNA: TGTGCCTGGACCCCTGGCGGGGGAGGGAATCAGCCCCAGCATTTT. The complete variable domain, with remaining parts taken from reference TRBV30 and TRBJ1-5, reads SQTIHQWPATLVQPVGSPLSLECTVEGTSNPNLYWYRQAAGRGLQLLFYSVGIGQISSEVPQNLSASRPQDRQFILSSKKLLLSDSGFYLCAWTPGGGGNQPQHFGDGTRLSIL.

The genes are TRBV5-1 and TRBJ2-3; 10 bases fit TRBD2. J was trimmed by 3 bases and V by 4 bases; bases with no gene match: 2. Germline loops: CDR1 SGHRS, CDR2 YFSETQ. This CDR3 region has 14 residues. Here the CDR3 reads CASSEAGGTDTQYF. In nucleotides, the CDR3 is TGCGCCAGCAGCGAAGCGGGGGGGACAGATACGCAGTATTTT.

The genes are TRBV6-5 and TRBJ2-6; 9 bases align to TRBD1. The CDR3 consists of 15 residues. V lost 8 bases to trimming and J lost 2 bases; unmatched junction nucleotides: 4. Germline assignment: CDR1 MNHEY and CDR2 SVGAGI. CDR3 sequence: CASATGGAGANVLTF. The CDR3 nucleotides read TGTGCCAGCGCCACAGGGGGCGCTGGGGCCAACGTCCTGACTTTC.

The chain is built from TRBV18 and TRBJ1-2, with 7 positions matching TRBD1. The CDR3 has 17 amino acids. Germline lookup yields CDR1 KGHSH and CDR2 LQKENI. V was pared by 4 bases and J by 2 bases, with 13 bases of the junction left unmatched. The CDR3 region has the DNA TGTGCCAGCTCACAAATTAACAGGGGCGGAGTAAACTATGGCTACACCTTC. Translation: CASSQINRGGVNYGYTF. The full variable domain, completed using reference TRBV18 and TRBJ1-2, is NAGVMQNPRHLVRRRGQEARLRCSPMKGHSHVYWYRQLPEEGLKFMVYLQKENIIDESGMPKERFSAEFPKEGPSILRIQQVVRGDSAAYFCASSQINRGGVNYGYTFGSGTRLTVV.

This chain links TRBV15 with TRBJ1-1; TRBD1 aligns across 7 bases. The CDR3 runs 17 residues. CDR1 is LNHNV, CDR2 YYDKDF, per germline (reference sequence). V shed 10 bases, J shed 1 base, and the junction held 18 bases outside the gene matches. The CDR3 bases are TGTGCCATCCAACTCTTCCAGGGGGATGGGAGGAACACTGAAGCTTTCTTT. Protein sequence: CAIQLFQGDGRNTEAFF.

The chain uses TRBV6-4 and TRBJ2-2; 11 bases line up with TRBD2. Germline loops: CDR1 MRHNA, CDR2 SNTAGT. J gave up 6 bases and V 5 bases, and 11 bases lay outside the gene matches. The CDR3 length is 17 residues. CDR3 residues: CASSRERRLAGSGELFF. CDR3 DNA sequence: TGTGCCAGCAGTCGGGAACGACGACTAGCGGGATCCGGGGAGCTGTTTTTT.

Notes on this clone: This sample also contains other DNA sequences that code for the same CDR3. This sequence joins TRBV18 and TRBJ2-6, with no clear D. CDR1 is KGHSH, CDR2 LQKENI, per germline. The CDR3 has 15 residues. V lost 6 bases to trimming and J lost 0 bases, with 9 bases between them. CDR3 protein: CASSLDNSGANVLTF. The CDR3 nucleotides read TGTGCCAGCTCTCTCGACAACTCTGGGGCCAACGTCCTGACTTTC. Based on the CDR3 plus reference TRBV18 and TRBJ2-6, the full variable domain is NAGVMQNPRHLVRRRGQEARLRCSPMKGHSHVYWYRQLPEEGLKFMVYLQKENIIDESGMPKERFSAEFPKEGPSILRIQQVVRGDSAAYFCASSLDNSGANVLTFGAGSRLTVL.

This chain joins TRBV5-1 and TRBJ1-2; D gene ambiguous. The CDR3 sequence is 15 residues long. The germline V gene has CDR1 SGHRS and CDR2 YFSETQ. V lost 4 bases and J 0 bases, leaving 13 bases between the germline ends. DNA of the CDR3: TGCGCCAGCAGCCTTTCGGTGTTGGCTAACTATGGCTACACCTTC. Its translation: CASSLSVLANYGYTF. The whole variable domain, filled in from reference TRBV5-1 and TRBJ1-2, reads KAGVTQTPRYLIKTRGQQVTLSCSPISGHRSVSWYQQTPGQGLQFLFEYFSETQRNKGNFPGRFSGRQFSNSRSEMNVSTLELGDSALYLCASSLSVLANYGYTFGSGTRLTVV.

A single count supports this clone. This chain uses TRBV9 with TRBJ1-6; possibly TRBD1 for D (6 bases). Per the germline V gene, CDR1 is SGDLS and CDR2 is YYNGEE. The CDR3 runs 17 residues. The ends were cut back, 4 bases at V and 3 bases at J, with 17 bases in the middle. The CDR3 here is CASSRTSGDLYNSPLHF. DNA of the CDR3: TGTGCCAGCAGCCGGACGTCAGGGGACCTCTATAATTCACCCCTCCACTTT.

V usage is TRBV2 and J usage is TRBJ1-6; 8 bases match TRBD1. The trim removed 5 bases at V and 0 bases at J, leaving 6 bases unmatched. The CDR3 sequence is 17 residues long. Germline lookup yields CDR1 SNHLY and CDR2 FYNNEI. The CDR3 loop reads CASSWDRISSYNSPLHF. CDR3 in DNA: TGTGCCAGCAGTTGGGACAGGATCAGCTCCTATAATTCACCCCTCCACTTT.

This chain links TRBV5-1 with TRBJ1-1; D gene unclear. Trimming removed 7 bases from V and 1 base from J, with 20 bases in between. Germline V gene lookup returns CDR1 SGHRS and CDR2 YFSETQ. The CDR3 contains 16 residues. The chain's CDR3 is CASGLKVFGGNTEAFF. In DNA, the CDR3 is TGCGCCAGCGGATTGAAGGTTTTTGGTGGGAACACTGAAGCTTTCTTT. The entire variable domain, with the rest obtained from reference TRBV5-1 and TRBJ1-1, is as follows: KAGVTQTPRYLIKTRGQQVTLSCSPISGHRSVSWYQQTPGQGLQFLFEYFSETQRNKGNFPGRFSGRQFSNSRSEMNVSTLELGDSALYLCASGLKVFGGNTEAFFGQGTRLTVV.

The rearrangement uses TRBV6-1 and TRBJ2-1; D is uncertain. Germline loops: CDR1 MNHNS, CDR2 SASEGT. The germline V and J ends were trimmed by 2 bases and 9 bases, with 8 bases remaining between them. CDR3 length: 12 residues. CDR3 in DNA: TGTGCCAGCAGTGAAATATCGAGTGAGCAGTTCTTC. The encoded protein is CASSEISSEQFF.

A single count supports this clone. The chain combines TRBV27 with TRBJ1-6; the match to TRBD1 covers 9 bases. V dropped 10 bases and J dropped 10; count of bases not matched to a gene: 11. The germline gives CDR1 MNHEY, CDR2 SMNVEV (reference sequence). This CDR3 spans 14 amino acids. The CDR3 is CAIKKGTGSSPLHF. CDR3 nucleotides: TGTGCCATCAAAAAAGGGACAGGGAGCTCACCCCTCCACTTT.

The rearrangement links TRBV6-6 to TRBJ1-2; 8 bases map to TRBD1. The CDR3 is 16 amino acids. Germline trimming cut 7 bases from V and 4 bases from J; bases unmatched to any gene: 14. Per germline, CDR1 MNHNY and CDR2 SVGAGI (reference sequence). CDR3 bases: TGTGCCAGCAACCTTGATGACAGGGGTTTTGGCTATGGCTACACCTTC. As protein: CASNLDDRGFGYGYTF.